Here is one TCR beta chain with its context. Its cognate antigen is unknown. This record belongs to a study of CD8 T cells in ankylosing spondylitis. Study conclusions and caveats: Earlier authors reported some of these motif variants in reactive arthritis synovial fluid and blood. For ankylosing spondylitis blood, a TCR beta motif of roughly 8 highly homologous variants appeared characteristic. Disease-linked clones were CD8+ and relatively rare in peripheral blood.

V was clipped by 6 bases and J by 0 bases, with 11 bases between them. CDR1 is MNHNS, CDR2 SASEGT, per germline. The CDR3 runs to 14 residues. Quantitative 5'-RACE was performed with molecular barcodes, and it yielded the TCR beta libraries. TCRdb ran MiXCR on the 5' RACE reads and lists one entry per CDR3 protein. The sample consists of 250,000 to 350,000 distinct CDR3 sequences, around 20% of them appearing once. This clonotype was sampled from a female donor with ankylosing spondylitis or in good health (not recorded which). Sequencing was performed on blood, either unsorted or a sorted T cell fraction (not recorded which). This rearrangement joins TRBV6-1 to TRBJ1-1, with D possibly matching TRBD1 (6 bases). In DNA form, the CDR3 reads TGTGCCAGCAGGGTCAGGGGACTGAACACTGAAGCTTTCTTT. This translates into CASRVRGLNTEAFF.